A single sample gave rise to the 3 T cell receptor beta chains below, sequenced in a study of identical twins. TCRdb ran MiXCR on the 5' RACE reads and lists one entry per CDR3 protein. This sample has fewer than 500,000 distinct CDR3 sequences, with approximately 14% found just once. This sample was also put to use in a study of yellow fever vaccine responses in identical twins.

Sequencing was performed on CD4+ T cells sorted from blood. The receptors derive from a woman between 18 and 30 years old in good health.

This clonotype appeared a few times. V is TRBV24-1 and J is TRBJ2-1; 11 bases are shared with TRBD2. Germline CDR1 is KGHDR and CDR2 is SFDVKD. V shed 9 bases, J shed 6 bases, and the junction held 6 bases outside the gene matches. The CDR3 sequence is 14 residues long. In nucleotides, the CDR3 is TGTGCCACCGAGACTAGCGGGGTCCCCAATGAGCAGTTCTTC. This gives the protein CATETSGVPNEQFF.

This clonotype has just a few counts. The V and J genes are TRBV20-1 and TRBJ2-2, with 9 bases fitting TRBD2. V was clipped by 1 base and J by 7 bases; unmatched bases: 1. The CDR3 extends over 13 amino acids. Germline values: CDR1 DFQATT, CDR2 SNEGSKA (reference sequence). Written as DNA, the CDR3 is TGCAGTGCTAGAGGACTAGCGGACGGGGAGCTGTTTTTT. Amino acid sequence: CSARGLADGELFF.

This clonotype was found a few times. The J gene is TRBJ2-6, the V gene TRBV6-2 or TRBV6-3; TRBD2 matches at 7 bases. V gave up 0 bases and J gave up 2 bases; unmatched junction bases: 10. Germline V CDR1 and CDR2: MNHEY, SVGEGT. This CDR3 region has 19 residues. DNA for the CDR3: TGTGCCAGCAGTTACTCGATTCGGGAGGCAAAGGCTGGGGCCAACGTCCTGACTTTC. The encoded protein is CASSYSIREAKAGANVLTF.